The sequence of this T cell receptor beta chain was determined in a study of T cell changes during pregnancy in multiple sclerosis. Produced via immunoSEQ multiplex PCR; TCRdb's table is partial and in-frame only. The data contain approximately 52,000 clones, over 80% of them seen just once; the ten biggest clones take up roughly 0.23%. V was pared by 0 bases and J by 3 bases, with 13 bases between. Germline V gene lookup returns CDR1 SGHRS and CDR2 YFSETQ. This CDR3 has 15 amino acids. V is TRBV5-1 and J is TRBJ2-7; D is perhaps TRBD1 (6 bases). The sequences come from CD4+ T cells from peripheral blood mononuclear cells, collected in the third trimester of pregnancy. This clonotype was obtained from a female donor with multiple sclerosis, enrolled in a pregnancy study. This CDR3 is CASSLEGDTLYEQYF. The CDR3 nucleotides are TGCGCCAGCAGCTTGGAAGGGGACACTCTCTACGAGCAGTACTTC.